This record looks at one T cell receptor (beta chain) sequence and its context. Its antigen remains unidentified. A single base separates this from a much larger clone, so it may be a read error. Libraries of naive CD8 T cells were built from approximately 20,000 to 980,000 sorted cells, with 10%, 30% or 50% of the purified RNA used. On a BD FACSAria II, naive CD8 T cells were FACS-sorted as CD8+CD4-CCR7+CD45RA+ and collected into RLT Plus buffer. To test detection sensitivity, Jurkat RNA equivalent to under 12 TCR copies was spiked into samples of about 18,000-1,000,000 naive CD8 T cells. Enrichment of CD8 T cells was done with RosetteSep CD8+ T Cell Enrichment Cocktail plus Ficoll-Paque, and ACK red cell lysis came afterward. The method behind the library was PCR. Sequencing was carried out with a NextSeq 500. Bulk TCR libraries were made following a previously described method, with the TCR primers given in Table S5. Total RNA was purified with the Qiagen AllPrep DNA/RNA kit. Reads from multiple sequencing runs of the same library were pooled before analysis. Turning to the authors' computational methods: Only reads with exact TCR constant sequence were kept, trimmed to 150 nt, and grouped by their 12-nt molecular barcodes. Reads within each barcode group were sub-clustered using a 15% Levenshtein threshold, and quality-weighted consensus sequences were constructed for each RNA molecule. Non-functional sequences were filtered out, along with any lower-count sequence sitting one edit away from another sequence. Based on a fit of two negative binomial distributions, barcode sub-clusters having less than 20% of the maximum read count were discarded. The public reads were reanalyzed by TCRdb: fastp trimming at Q25, MiXCR alignment, in-frame beta chains only. Identical CDR3 proteins give one entry, which carries the most common genes and DNA. TCRdb's processing, not the study's, gives the V and J calls here. The sample table contains some 590,000 distinct CDR3 sequences; only one count was recorded for 25% of them. The biggest ten clones account for around 0.78% of the sample.

The CDR3 contains 16 residues, cysteine and phenylalanine counted. Of all the DNA, just the CDR3 is kept, 48 bases in frame from base 1. Sequences SEHNR (CDR1) and FQNEAQ (CDR2) are obtained from the germline V gene (reference sequence). The data originate from a study of molecular identifiers for immune sequencing clone quantification (dated by TCRdb to between 2017 and 2018). With respect to the entire study: In a replicate experiment, RNA from about 20,000 or 100,000 naive CD8 T cells was split into five aliquots, four of which were sequenced. The study was a methods study using CD8 T cells to benchmark molecular-identifier clustering-based TCR repertoire sequencing (MIDCIRS) and TCR RNA copy counting.

The investigation overall reported the following: In CMV-specific effector cells, over 97% of molecules were held by clones above 20 RNA copies, whereas under 1% of molecules were held by such clones in naive cells. Naive libraries contained spiked-in Jurkat TCR RNA (10 copies' worth), which is not part of the donor repertoire. Spiked-in Jurkat TCR RNA equal to a single cell's worth was reported to be detectable even within 1,200,000 naive CD8 T cells. When barcode sub-clustering was left out, chimeric consensus sequences inflated TCR diversity, with chimeras reaching as high as 47%. About 2.9 recovered TCR RNA copies per cell were obtained by modeling, versus roughly 10 by digital PCR, implying a capture efficiency of 30% to 35%. The sizes of highly expanded clones could end up underestimated when identical TCR molecules share a barcode.

The sample comprised naive CD8+ T cells from blood, with Jurkat cell RNA spiked in. This specimen's cell subset or site label, interpreted: FACS-sorted CD8+CD4-CCR7+CD45RA+ naive T cells. The TCR sequence derives from a human donor in good health. Some libraries in this study had Jurkat cell RNA spiked in. The sequence links TRBV7-9 to TRBJ2-3; 12 bases in between match TRBD2. In nucleotides, the sequence is TGTGCCAGCAGCTCCCGACTAGCGGGAGACACAGGTACGCAGTATTTT. Translated, it gives CASSSRLAGDTGTQYF.